The next 21 T cell receptor beta chains were all read from a single sample in a study of OX40 agonist ivuxolimab in advanced cancers. This table comes from immunoSEQ multiplex PCR, and its TCRdb copy is limited to in-frame clones, with some not included. This table has 50,000 to 65,000 clones, around 81% appearing once. Sequencing was performed on CD4+ or CD8+ T cells sorted from blood, taken in a trial of the OX40 agonist ivuxolimab. The receptors here all came from an adult with an advanced solid tumor such as melanoma, head and neck, liver or kidney cancer.

This chain joins TRBV5-6 and TRBJ1-2; unclear D gene. CDR3 length: 14 amino acids. The germline V gene has CDR1 SGHDT and CDR2 YYEEEE. V lost 0 bases, J lost 2 bases, and 8 bases lay in between. The CDR3 bases are TGTGCCAGCAGCTTGGTTCCGGAGAACTATGGCTACACCTTC. Its protein product is CASSLVPENYGYTF.

The V and J genes are TRBV6-1 and TRBJ1-6; 9 bases are a match to TRBD1. CDR3 length: 14 amino acids. The V gene end was trimmed by 6 bases and the J gene end by 7 bases; junction bases not matched to a gene: 4. The germline V gene encodes CDR1 MNHNS and CDR2 SASEGT. Written as DNA, the CDR3 is TGTGCCAGCAGGGGGGACAGGGAAAATTCACCCCTCCACTTT. It specifies CASRGDRENSPLHF.

This clone came up once. The rearrangement links TRBV2 to TRBJ1-4; D is perhaps TRBD1 (6 bases). Germline V gene data show CDR1 as SNHLY and CDR2 as FYNNEI. Deletions cut 6 bases from V and 8 bases from J, with 16 bases between. CDR3 length: 14 residues. CDR3 sequence (DNA): TGTGCCAGCAGCTTTACAGGGTTGGGGGAAAAACTGTTTTTT. Protein product: CASSFTGLGEKLFF.

This chain joins TRBV14 and TRBJ2-2; D assignment may be TRBD1 or TRBD2 (6 bases each). V was trimmed by 7 bases and J by 7 bases, leaving 16 bases between them. CDR3 length: 14 residues. Germline V gene sequence: CDR1 SGHDN, CDR2 FVKESK. The CDR3 sequence is CASISWGAVGELFF. Here the CDR3 DNA reads TGTGCCAGCATTTCGTGGGGGGCGGTCGGGGAGCTGTTTTTT.

The rearrangement joins TRBV2 to TRBJ2-7; 9 bases align to TRBD1. Germline loops: CDR1 SNHLY, CDR2 FYNNEI. There are 15 residues in the CDR3. After removal of 7 bases from V and 5 bases from J, the junction contained 12 bases not matched to a gene. CDR3 sequence: CASTVGGTGRNEQYF. The CDR3, as DNA: TGTGCCAGCACTGTCGGGGGGACAGGGAGGAACGAGCAGTACTTC.

This chain joins TRBV18 and TRBJ2-2; D remains unclear. This CDR3 is built from 12 residues. Trimming removed 6 bases at V and 0 bases at J, with 2 bases between. Germline V gene sequence: CDR1 KGHSH, CDR2 LQKENI. The CDR3 loop is CASSSNTGELFF. For the CDR3, the DNA is TGTGCCAGCTCGTCGAACACCGGGGAGCTGTTTTTT.

The V and J genes are TRBV10-2 and TRBJ2-1; possibly TRBD1 for D (6 bases). V dropped 4 bases and J dropped 10 bases, with 11 bases sitting between them. The CDR3 is 12 residues long. Germline V gene data show CDR1 as WSHSY and CDR2 as SAAADI. In DNA form, the CDR3 reads TGCGCCAGCAGTGTGGGGGCCTCCGAGCAGTTCTTC. Its translation is CASSVGASEQFF.

The chain has TRBV7-2 and TRBJ2-3; 7 bases are shared with TRBD1. Germline CDR1 reads SGHTA; CDR2 reads FQGNSA. Unmatched junction bases numbered 8, after V lost 1 base and J lost 4 bases. The CDR3 loop spans 16 amino acids. The CDR3 loop is CASSLDEGAQADTQYF. For the CDR3, the DNA is TGTGCCAGCAGCTTAGACGAGGGGGCGCAGGCAGATACGCAGTATTTT. The full variable domain, in which reference TRBV7-2 and TRBJ2-3 provide the parts outside the CDR3, is GAGVSQSPSNKVTEKGKDVELRCDPISGHTALYWYRQSLGQGLEFLIYFQGNSAPDKSGLPSDRFSAERTGGSVSTLTIQRTQQEDSAVYLCASSLDEGAQADTQYFGPGTRLTVL.

This chain joins TRBV10-3 and TRBJ2-7; D may match TRBD1 or TRBD2 (5 bases each). V lost 9 bases and J 5 bases, leaving 17 bases between the germline ends. CDR3 size: 13 residues. Germline V CDR1 and CDR2: ENHRY, SYGVKD. CDR3 protein: CAIGESPYNEQYF. As DNA, the CDR3 is TGTGCCATAGGGGAGTCACCCTACAACGAGCAGTACTTC.

This sequence joins TRBV9 and TRBJ2-7, with a tentative D call TRBD1 (6 bases). CDR1 SGDLS and CDR2 YYNGEE come from the germline V gene. V was pared by 3 bases and J by 1 base, with 11 bases between. This CDR3 contains 14 residues. In DNA form, the CDR3 reads TGTGCCAGCAGCGGGGGGACAAGTTCCTACGAGCAGTACTTC. Its protein is CASSGGTSSYEQYF.

The V gene is TRBV27, the J gene TRBJ2-3; D unresolved. Trimming removed 5 bases from V and 2 bases from J, with 20 bases in between. The CDR3 sequence is 17 residues long. Germline V gives CDR1 MNHEY, CDR2 SMNVEV (reference sequence). The CDR3 sequence: CASSRIFTPLSTDTQYF. CDR3 DNA: TGTGCCAGCAGTCGTATATTTACTCCCCTCTCCACAGATACGCAGTATTTT.

The chain employs TRBV5-1 and TRBJ1-4; tentatively, D is TRBD1 (6 bases). The CDR3 runs 13 residues. Germline CDR1 is SGHRS and CDR2 is YFSETQ. Deletions cut 5 bases from V and 8 bases from J, with 13 bases between. DNA for the CDR3: TGCGCCAGCAGTATGACAGGCCGGGAAAAACTGTTTTTT. Protein sequence: CASSMTGREKLFF.

This chain joins TRBV19 and TRBJ2-7, with D perhaps matching TRBD1 or TRBD2 (5 bases each). Germline loops: CDR1 LNHDA, CDR2 SQIVND (reference sequence). This CDR3 spans 15 amino acids. Deletions cut 6 bases from V and 6 bases from J, with 21 bases between. The CDR3 sequence: CASSPAAGSGGEQYF. CDR3 sequence (DNA): TGTGCCAGTAGCCCTGCGGCAGGGAGTGGCGGCGAGCAGTACTTC.

V and J are TRBV19 and TRBJ2-7; TRBD1 aligns across 9 bases. The germline V gene encodes CDR1 LNHDA and CDR2 SQIVND (reference sequence). The CDR3 has 14 residues. After removal of 9 bases from V and 5 bases from J, the junction contained 11 bases not matched to a gene. The CDR3 loop reads CASAGTGRKNEQYF. The CDR3 DNA reads as TGTGCCAGCGCCGGGACAGGGAGAAAGAACGAGCAGTACTTC.

There are a few counts of this clone. This chain connects TRBV18 to TRBJ2-5; unclear D gene. The V end lost 4 bases, the J end lost 0 bases, and 3 bases lay between the germline ends. The CDR3 extends over 12 amino acids. Germline V gene lookup returns CDR1 KGHSH and CDR2 LQKENI. CDR3 sequence: CASSRNQETQYF. The CDR3 bases are TGTGCCAGCTCACGAAACCAAGAGACCCAGTACTTC.

The V gene is TRBV5-4, the J gene TRBJ2-1; D might be TRBD2 (6 bases). Trimming took 4 bases from V and 4 from J, leaving 18 bases between them. This CDR3 contains 16 residues. CDR1 is SGHNT, CDR2 YYREEE, per germline (reference sequence). The CDR3 DNA reads as TGTGCCAGCAGCCCTCCGGGACTCCCGGGGTACAATGAGCAGTTCTTC. Its translation: CASSPPGLPGYNEQFF.

V usage is TRBV29-1 and J usage is TRBJ2-2, with D unclear. This CDR3 is 12 amino acids long. Germline V lookup: CDR1 SQVTM, CDR2 ANQGSEA. The V and J ends lost 6 bases and 7 bases respectively, with 12 bases between them. The CDR3 region is CSVSPRSGELFF. Here the CDR3 DNA reads TGCAGCGTCAGCCCGAGGAGCGGGGAGCTGTTTTTT.

The J gene is TRBJ1-2, the V gene TRBV4-1; TRBD1 agrees at 7 bases. The J segment lost 0 bases and the V segment lost 0 bases, leaving 4 bases of the junction unmatched. The CDR3 covers 16 residues. The germline V gene encodes CDR1 MGHRA and CDR2 YSYEKL. The CDR3 loop reads CASSQEAGTANYGYTF. CDR3 nucleotide sequence: TGCGCCAGCAGCCAAGAGGCCGGGACAGCTAACTATGGCTACACCTTC.

V is TRBV6-5 and J is TRBJ1-5; the D gene is possibly TRBD1 (6 bases). The V end lost 6 bases, the J end lost 3 bases, and 15 bases lay between the germline ends. The germline gives CDR1 MNHEY, CDR2 SVGAGI. There are 15 residues in the CDR3. The CDR3 region has the DNA TGTGCCAGCAGAAAAGGGGGGCCCTTCAATCAGCCCCAGCATTTT. Its protein is CASRKGGPFNQPQHF.

The V and J genes are TRBV6-5 and TRBJ2-7; TRBD1 matches at 11 bases. This CDR3 has 14 residues. V lost 5 bases, J lost 3 bases, and 3 bases stayed unmatched. Germline values: CDR1 MNHEY, CDR2 SVGAGI. CDR3 amino acids: CASSRDRGSYEQYF. CDR3 DNA sequence: TGTGCCAGCAGTCGGGACAGGGGGAGCTACGAGCAGTACTTC.

The V gene is TRBV5-4, the J gene TRBJ2-2, with D possibly called TRBD1 or TRBD2 (5 bases each). Germline values: CDR1 SGHNT, CDR2 YYREEE (reference sequence). This CDR3 is 16 amino acids long. V shed 1 base and J shed 4 bases, with 14 bases lying between them. For the CDR3, the DNA is TGTGCCAGCAGCTTGTCCCAGGGAGTAGGCACCGGGGAGCTGTTTTTT. It translates to CASSLSQGVGTGELFF.